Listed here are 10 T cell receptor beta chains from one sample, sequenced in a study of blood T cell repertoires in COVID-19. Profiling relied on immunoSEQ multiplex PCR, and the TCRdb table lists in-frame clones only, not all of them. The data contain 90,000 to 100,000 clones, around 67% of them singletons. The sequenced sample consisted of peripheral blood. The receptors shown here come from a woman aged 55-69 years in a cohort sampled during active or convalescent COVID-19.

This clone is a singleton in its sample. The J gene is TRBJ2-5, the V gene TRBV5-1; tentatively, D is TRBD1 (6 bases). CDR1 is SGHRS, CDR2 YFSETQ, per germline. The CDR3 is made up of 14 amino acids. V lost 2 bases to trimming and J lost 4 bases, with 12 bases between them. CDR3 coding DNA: TGCGCCAGCAGCTTTGGACAGTTGGGAGAGACCCAGTACTTC. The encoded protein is CASSFGQLGETQYF.

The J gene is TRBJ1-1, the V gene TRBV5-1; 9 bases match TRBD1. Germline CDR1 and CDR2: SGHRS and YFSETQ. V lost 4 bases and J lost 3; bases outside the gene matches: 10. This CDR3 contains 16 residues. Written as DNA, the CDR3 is TGCGCCAGCAGCCTACAGGGGGCAGGGGTGGACACTGAAGCTTTCTTT. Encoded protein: CASSLQGAGVDTEAFF.

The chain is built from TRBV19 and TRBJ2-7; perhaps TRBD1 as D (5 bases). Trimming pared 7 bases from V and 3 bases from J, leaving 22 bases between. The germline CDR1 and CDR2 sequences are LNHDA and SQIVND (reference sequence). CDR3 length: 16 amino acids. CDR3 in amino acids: CASMKRAGQGGYEQYF. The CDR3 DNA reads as TGTGCCAGTATGAAGCGAGCCGGGCAGGGTGGCTACGAGCAGTACTTC.

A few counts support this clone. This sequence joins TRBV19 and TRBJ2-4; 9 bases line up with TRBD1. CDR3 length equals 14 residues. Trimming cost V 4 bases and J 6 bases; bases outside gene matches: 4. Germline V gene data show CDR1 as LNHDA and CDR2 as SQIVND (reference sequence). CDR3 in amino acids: CASSKTGGRNIQYF. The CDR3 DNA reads TGTGCCAGTAGTAAGACAGGGGGTAGAAACATTCAGTACTTC. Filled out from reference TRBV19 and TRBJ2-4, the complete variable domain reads DGGITQSPKYLFRKEGQNVTLSCEQNLNHDAMYWYRQDPGQGLRLIYYSQIVNDFQKGDIAEGYSVSREKKESFPLTVTSAQKNPTAFYLCASSKTGGRNIQYFGAGTRLSVL.

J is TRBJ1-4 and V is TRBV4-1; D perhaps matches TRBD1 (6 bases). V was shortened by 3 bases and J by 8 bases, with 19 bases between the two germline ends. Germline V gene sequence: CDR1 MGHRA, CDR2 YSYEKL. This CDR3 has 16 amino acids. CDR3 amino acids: CASSQDTGRALEKLFF. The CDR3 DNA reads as TGCGCCAGCAGCCAGGATACAGGGCGAGCTTTAGAAAAACTGTTTTTT.

DNA for the CDR3: TGTGCCAGCTCACCACCGGCGACTAACACTGAAGCTTTCTTT. Its protein product is CASSPPATNTEAFF. V gene TRBV18 combines with J gene TRBJ1-1; D is ambiguous. The V gene lost 0 bases and the J gene lost 2 bases, with 7 bases spanning the gap. This CDR3 has 14 amino acids. Germline V CDR1 and CDR2: KGHSH, LQKENI.

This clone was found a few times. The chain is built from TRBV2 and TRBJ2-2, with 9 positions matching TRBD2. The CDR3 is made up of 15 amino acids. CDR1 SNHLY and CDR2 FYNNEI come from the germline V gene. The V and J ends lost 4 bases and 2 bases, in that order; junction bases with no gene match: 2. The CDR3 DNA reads TGTGCCAGCAGTGTGCGGGGGGGCAACACCGGGGAGCTGTTTTTT. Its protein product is CASSVRGGNTGELFF.

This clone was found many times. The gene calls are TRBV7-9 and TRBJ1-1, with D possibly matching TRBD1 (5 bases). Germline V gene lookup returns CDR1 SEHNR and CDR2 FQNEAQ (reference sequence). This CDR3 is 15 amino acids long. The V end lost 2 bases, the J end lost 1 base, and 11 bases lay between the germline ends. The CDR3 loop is CASSLLRGGNTEAFF. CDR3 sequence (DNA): TGTGCCAGCAGCTTACTTAGGGGAGGGAACACTGAAGCTTTCTTT.

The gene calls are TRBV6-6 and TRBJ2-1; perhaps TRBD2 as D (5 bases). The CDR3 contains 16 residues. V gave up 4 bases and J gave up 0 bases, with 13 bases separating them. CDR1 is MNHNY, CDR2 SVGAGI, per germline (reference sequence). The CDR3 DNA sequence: TGTGCCAGCAGTTCCACGGTGGGGAGCTCCTACAATGAGCAGTTCTTC. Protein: CASSSTVGSSYNEQFF.

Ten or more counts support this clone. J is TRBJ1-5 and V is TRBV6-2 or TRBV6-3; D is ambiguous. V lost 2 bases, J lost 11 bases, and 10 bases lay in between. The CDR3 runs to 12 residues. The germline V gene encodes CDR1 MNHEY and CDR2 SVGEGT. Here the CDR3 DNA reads TGTGCCAGCAGTTACCCGGTCGCGTCCCAGCATTTT. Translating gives CASSYPVASQHF.